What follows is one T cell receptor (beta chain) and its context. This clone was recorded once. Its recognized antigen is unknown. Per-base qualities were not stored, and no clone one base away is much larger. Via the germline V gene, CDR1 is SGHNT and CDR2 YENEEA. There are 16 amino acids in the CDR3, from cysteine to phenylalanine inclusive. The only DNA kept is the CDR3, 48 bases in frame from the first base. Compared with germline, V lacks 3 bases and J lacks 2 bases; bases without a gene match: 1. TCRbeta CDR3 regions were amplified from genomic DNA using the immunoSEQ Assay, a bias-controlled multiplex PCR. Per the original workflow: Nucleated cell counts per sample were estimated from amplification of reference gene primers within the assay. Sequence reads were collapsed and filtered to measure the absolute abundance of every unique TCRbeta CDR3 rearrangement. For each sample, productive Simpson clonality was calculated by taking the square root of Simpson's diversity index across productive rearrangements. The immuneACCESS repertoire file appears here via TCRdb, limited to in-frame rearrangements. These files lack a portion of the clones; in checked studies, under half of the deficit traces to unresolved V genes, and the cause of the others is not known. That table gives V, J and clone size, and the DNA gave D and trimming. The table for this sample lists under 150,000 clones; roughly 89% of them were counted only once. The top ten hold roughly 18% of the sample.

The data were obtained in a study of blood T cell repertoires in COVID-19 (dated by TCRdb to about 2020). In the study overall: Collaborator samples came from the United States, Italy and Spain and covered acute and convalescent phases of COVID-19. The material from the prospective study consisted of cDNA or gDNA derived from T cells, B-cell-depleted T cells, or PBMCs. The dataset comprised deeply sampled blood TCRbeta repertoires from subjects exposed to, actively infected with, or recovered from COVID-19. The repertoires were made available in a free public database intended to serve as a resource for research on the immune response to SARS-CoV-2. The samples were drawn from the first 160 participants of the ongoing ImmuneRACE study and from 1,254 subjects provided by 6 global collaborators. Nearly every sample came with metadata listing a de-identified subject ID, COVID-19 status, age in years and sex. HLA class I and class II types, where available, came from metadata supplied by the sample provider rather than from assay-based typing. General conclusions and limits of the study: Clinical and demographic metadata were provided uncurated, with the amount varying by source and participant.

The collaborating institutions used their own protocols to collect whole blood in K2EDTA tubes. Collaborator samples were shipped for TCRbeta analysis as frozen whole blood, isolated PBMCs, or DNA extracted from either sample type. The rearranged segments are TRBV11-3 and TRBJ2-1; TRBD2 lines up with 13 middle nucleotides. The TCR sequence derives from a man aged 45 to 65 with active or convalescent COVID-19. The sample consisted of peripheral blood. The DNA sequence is TGTGCCAGCAGCTTGGGGACTAGCGGGACCTACAATGAGCAGTTCTTC. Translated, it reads CASSLGTSGTYNEQFF.